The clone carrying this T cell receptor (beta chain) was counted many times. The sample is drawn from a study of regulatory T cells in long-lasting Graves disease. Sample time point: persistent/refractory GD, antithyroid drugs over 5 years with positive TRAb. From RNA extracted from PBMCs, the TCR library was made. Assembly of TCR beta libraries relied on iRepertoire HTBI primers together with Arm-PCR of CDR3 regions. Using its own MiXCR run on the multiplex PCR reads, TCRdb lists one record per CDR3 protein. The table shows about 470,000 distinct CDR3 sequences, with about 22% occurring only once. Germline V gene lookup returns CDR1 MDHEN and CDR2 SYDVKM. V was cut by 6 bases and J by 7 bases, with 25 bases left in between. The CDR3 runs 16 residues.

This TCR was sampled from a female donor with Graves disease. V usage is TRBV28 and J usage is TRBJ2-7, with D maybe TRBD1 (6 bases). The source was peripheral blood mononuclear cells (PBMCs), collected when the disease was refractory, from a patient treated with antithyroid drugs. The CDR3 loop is CASSSPTGTPFFEQYF. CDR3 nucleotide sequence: TGTGCCAGCAGCTCGCCAACCGGGACACCATTTTTTGAGCAGTACTTC.